The 11 T cell receptor beta chains below come from one sample, sequenced in a study of CD8+ T cells in alopecia areata. The authors extracted RNA and reverse transcribed it into cDNA as the sequencing template. Sequenced by immunoSEQ multiplex PCR; TCRdb stores in-frame clones only, minus some. The sample includes 150,000 or so clones, 45% to 60% of them seen just once. Material for sequencing was CD4+ T cells sorted from blood. The receptors come from a human donor with alopecia areata.

The chain links TRBV28 to TRBJ2-7; possible D gene TRBD1, 6 bases. Trimming took 11 bases from V and 3 from J, leaving 17 bases between them. The CDR3 has 13 amino acids. The germline V gene has CDR1 MDHEN and CDR2 SYDVKM. The DNA of the CDR3 is TGTGCCCACGCCCGGGACAAGAACTACGAGCAGTACTTC. This codes for CAHARDKNYEQYF.

This chain connects TRBV7-2 to TRBJ2-1; either TRBD1 or TRBD2 may fit D (5 bases each). The CDR3 loop spans 17 amino acids. V lost 4 bases to trimming and J lost 1 base, with 17 bases between them. Germline CDR1 SGHTA, CDR2 FQGNSA. This chain's CDR3 is CASSSLRGGPSYNEQFF. The CDR3 DNA is TGTGCCAGCAGCTCATTGAGGGGCGGGCCTTCCTACAATGAGCAGTTCTTC.

This clone was counted between two and nine times. V gene TRBV4-1 combines with J gene TRBJ2-2; a weak D match, TRBD2 (6 bases). Germline CDR1 MGHRA, CDR2 YSYEKL. Trimming took 0 bases from V and 4 from J, leaving 12 bases between them. The CDR3 totals 16 residues. CDR3: CASSQERRGGTGELFF. The CDR3 DNA is TGCGCCAGCAGCCAAGAGCGGCGGGGAGGCACCGGGGAGCTGTTTTTT.

The chain couples TRBV28 to TRBJ1-1; 7 bases line up with TRBD1. The CDR3 is made up of 14 amino acids. Germline V gene lookup returns CDR1 MDHEN and CDR2 SYDVKM. The V gene end was trimmed by 1 base and the J gene end by 3 bases; junction bases not matched to a gene: 2. The DNA of the CDR3 is TGTGCCAGCAGTTTATACCAGGGGGACACTGAAGCTTTCTTT. This gives the protein CASSLYQGDTEAFF.

This chain links TRBV7-9 with TRBJ1-5; 9 bases align to TRBD1. With 5 bases clipped from V and 1 base from J, the junction kept 3 bases outside the gene matches. The length of the CDR3 is 15 residues. Per germline, CDR1 SEHNR and CDR2 FQNEAQ (reference sequence). CDR3 residues: CASSQGQGSNQPQHF. The CDR3 bases are TGTGCCAGCAGCCAGGGACAGGGCAGCAATCAGCCCCAGCATTTT.

Here the CDR3 DNA reads TGCAGCGCTTGGACTAGCGGGAAGGAGACCCAGTACTTC. It specifies CSAWTSGKETQYF. The chain joins TRBV29-1 to TRBJ2-5, with TRBD2 matching 12 bases. The CDR3 is 13 residues long. J lost 5 bases, V lost 7 bases, and 5 bases had no gene match. Germline V lookup: CDR1 SQVTM, CDR2 ANQGSEA.

The chain combines TRBV5-6 with TRBJ2-5; TRBD2 aligns across 7 bases. The J segment lost 5 bases and the V segment lost 0 bases, leaving 7 bases of the junction unmatched. The V gene's germline CDR1 is SGHDT and CDR2 YYEEEE. The CDR3 is made up of 15 amino acids. The CDR3 nucleotides read TGTGCCAGCAGCTTGGAGGCGGGAGTGGAGGAGACCCAGTACTTC. Translation gives CASSLEAGVEETQYF. The variable domain in full, with the rest retrieved from reference TRBV5-6 and TRBJ2-5, is DAGVTQSPTHLIKTRGQQVTLRCSPKSGHDTVSWYQQALGQGPQFIFQYYEEEERQRGNFPDRFSGHQFPNYSSELNVNALLLGDSALYLCASSLEAGVEETQYFGPGTRLLVL.

The chain recombines TRBV5-1 with TRBJ2-5, with D perhaps being TRBD1 or TRBD2 (5 bases each). Germline-derived CDR1 and CDR2 are SGHRS and YFSETQ. Trimming left V 5 bases short and J 4 bases short, with 18 bases between. There are 15 residues in the CDR3. CDR3 residues: CASRGVEGRLETQYF. For the CDR3, the DNA is TGCGCCAGCAGAGGGGTCGAGGGAAGGCTAGAGACCCAGTACTTC.

The V gene is TRBV2, the J gene TRBJ2-1, with D possibly TRBD1 on 6 matching bases. Germline CDR1 and CDR2: SNHLY and FYNNEI. The CDR3 spans 15 residues. The V and J ends lost 4 bases and 15 bases respectively, with 25 bases between them. For the CDR3, the DNA is TGTGCCAGCAGTGTAACACAGGGTTTTCGGATTGATCGGTTCTTC. This encodes CASSVTQGFRIDRFF.

The chain is built from TRBV29-1 and TRBJ2-3; 9 positions agree with TRBD2. The CDR3 runs to 16 residues. The ends lost 3 bases at V and 3 bases at J; junction bases unmatched: 10. Germline V gives CDR1 SQVTM, CDR2 ANQGSEA. CDR3 protein: CSVDVLSGSRTDTQYF. The CDR3 coding sequence is TGCAGCGTTGACGTCCTTAGCGGGAGTCGTACAGATACGCAGTATTTT.

The V and J genes are TRBV30 and TRBJ2-1; the D is unclear. Trimming left V 1 base short and J 8 bases short, with 3 bases between. This CDR3 comprises 10 residues. From germline, CDR1 is GTSNPN and CDR2 SVGIG (reference sequence). The DNA of the CDR3 is TGTGCCTGGAGTGGGTATGAGCAGTTCTTC. Its translation: CAWSGYEQFF.